The source of this T cell receptor (beta chain) is a study of blood T cells in healthy people across ages. A second PCR of roughly 6 to 12 cycles used a sample-barcoded 5' primer and a J-beta primer mix. TCRdb passed the 5' RACE reads through MiXCR, listing each CDR3 protein once. The sample has roughly 700,000 distinct CDR3 sequences; 49% are singletons. As regards this clonotype: Its target is not known.

Study observations and caveats: Estimates of diversity drawn from one million T cells were considered underestimates.

This sequence originates from a woman aged 60 to 75 in good health. Sequencing used blood.

The chain's CDR3 is CASSQAGQGDQPQHF. Written as DNA, the CDR3 is TGCGCCAGCAGCCAAGCGGGGCAGGGGGATCAGCCCCAGCATTTT. This rearrangement joins TRBV4-3 to TRBJ1-5; TRBD1 aligns across 7 bases. The ends lost 1 base at V and 5 bases at J; junction bases unmatched: 5. The V gene's germline CDR1 is LGHNA and CDR2 YSLEER. The CDR3 length is 15 residues.